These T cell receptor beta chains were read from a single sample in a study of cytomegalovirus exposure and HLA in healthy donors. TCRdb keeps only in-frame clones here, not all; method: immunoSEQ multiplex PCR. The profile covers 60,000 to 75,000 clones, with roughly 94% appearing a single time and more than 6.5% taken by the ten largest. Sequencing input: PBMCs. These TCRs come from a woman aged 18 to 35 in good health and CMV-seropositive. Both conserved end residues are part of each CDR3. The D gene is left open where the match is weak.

CASSPQYSTDTQYF | - | TRBJ2-3 | TRBV19
CAWSTKTGGGSF | TRBD1 | TRBJ2-7 | TRBV30
CAWRFVGGAEQYF | - | TRBJ2-7 | TRBV30
CASRSIPGSSYNEQFF | - | TRBJ2-1 | TRBV11-2
CASTRSSYNEQFF | - | TRBJ2-1 | TRBV6-6
CAWIGQGGRDGYTF | - | TRBJ1-2 | TRBV30
CASTLKPGLGEKLFF | - | TRBJ1-4 | TRBV6-5
CASSFSGTSYNEQFF | - | TRBJ2-1 | TRBV27
CASSHPLGTGGNQPQHF | TRBD1 | TRBJ1-5 | TRBV7-2
CASSLDFKTFF | - | TRBJ2-3 | TRBV28
CASSVAGADEQYF | - | TRBJ2-7 | TRBV9
CASSFTGTGGNTIYF | TRBD1 | TRBJ1-3 | TRBV27
CASRITGGEAFF | TRBD1 | TRBJ1-1 | TRBV5-1
CAMRGAGQNYGYTF | - | TRBJ1-2 | TRBV2
CASRLAAGGYEQYF | TRBD2 | TRBJ2-7 | TRBV27
CASSYGTGGETQYF | TRBD1 | TRBJ2-5 | TRBV5-1
CASSWSAGGTNEQFF | TRBD2 | TRBJ2-1 | TRBV6-6
CSVAGYTEAFF | - | TRBJ1-1 | TRBV29-1
CASSLIVNTEAFF | - | TRBJ1-1 | TRBV27
CASSHLTDSTEAFF | - | TRBJ1-1 | TRBV4-2
CASSLVPQAVDEQYF | - | TRBJ2-7 | TRBV5-1
CASSQEWGGAAEQYF | - | TRBJ2-7 | TRBV4-3
CSVEQRAGELFF | - | TRBJ2-2 | TRBV29-1
CASSLRQGGYTF | - | TRBJ1-2 | TRBV28
CASRHRGLTTDTQYF | - | TRBJ2-3 | TRBV19
CASSLGSRSPIYF | - | TRBJ1-3 | TRBV7-6
CASSLELPGHLNTGELFF | - | TRBJ2-2 | TRBV11-3
CASSQPPTGDGSQKLFF | TRBD1 | TRBJ1-4 | TRBV4-1
CASSLTSTGDEQFF | - | TRBJ2-1 | TRBV7-3
CASSQETAYNEQFF | - | TRBJ2-1 | TRBV4-2
CASSPGQPEKLFF | - | TRBJ1-4 | TRBV27
CASSSSGRSIGEQFF | TRBD2 | TRBJ2-1 | TRBV11-2
CASSRAVRGWDEQFF | - | TRBJ2-1 | TRBV28
CASSTGKVPNYGYTF | TRBD1 | TRBJ1-2 | TRBV19
CASSSSGQRNTEAFF | - | TRBJ1-1 | TRBV28
CASSARTGQEETQYF | TRBD1 | TRBJ2-5 | TRBV9
CASRMRGTTDTQYF | TRBD2 | TRBJ2-3 | TRBV27
CASNRDRGNYGYTF | TRBD1 | TRBJ1-2 | TRBV2
CASSSVGLLTGELFF | - | TRBJ2-2 | TRBV28
CASSARGLVTDTQYF | TRBD1 | TRBJ2-3 | TRBV9
CASSSDRPSTDTQYF | - | TRBJ2-3 | TRBV5-4
CASSLGVTEYLEQYF | - | TRBJ2-7 | TRBV5-1
CASSRLEFGQGWDQPQHF | TRBD1 | TRBJ1-5 | TRBV28
CASSLFFGGSVDTQYF | - | TRBJ2-3 | TRBV27
CASEGAENTGELFF | - | TRBJ2-2 | TRBV2
CASTESGQSGANVLTF | - | TRBJ2-6 | TRBV6-6
CASSLAFSGTGGDEQFF | TRBD1 | TRBJ2-1 | TRBV7-9
CAWSPRGDQPQHF | - | TRBJ1-5 | TRBV30
CASSQVGTGDLFF | TRBD1 | TRBJ1-4 | TRBV4-3
CASSLGGGTGVTEAFF | TRBD1 | TRBJ1-1 | TRBV5-1
CASSLGPASNEKLFF | - | TRBJ1-4 | TRBV7-2
CASSLESSYEQYF | - | TRBJ2-7 | TRBV7-9
CASSVGLGDSPLHF | - | TRBJ1-6 | TRBV9
CASSWRGLSNQPQHF | - | TRBJ1-5 | TRBV19
CASSFEVRAAGTYEQYF | - | TRBJ2-7 | TRBV11-2
CASSPGQGYYRAFF | TRBD1 | TRBJ1-1 | TRBV2
CASSRSGTIYF | - | TRBJ1-3 | TRBV7-2
CASARQGETQYF | TRBD1 | TRBJ2-5 | TRBV5-4
CASSPDRFNSPLHF | - | TRBJ1-6 | TRBV7-3
CASSRPPGQGVTGELFF | TRBD1 | TRBJ2-2 | TRBV5-4